Sequencing of this T cell receptor (beta chain) was carried out in a study of T-cell reconstitution after alpha-beta-depleted transplantation in children. Study-level points and caveats: It was surviving recipient T cells and thymic progenitors that gave some patients high TCRbeta diversity at day 60. Reported findings indicate that, about two months after transplant, alpha-beta T cells came from several hundred expanded clones, which were derived from non-depleted graft cells. T cells produced anew were the main source of T-cell counts and diversity one year after transplant.

A TCRbeta library incorporating unique molecular identifiers was prepared. TCRdb called the PCR reads again in MiXCR, with one record for every CDR3 protein. The sample includes about 100,000 distinct CDR3 sequences, almost 6.5% of them seen just once. This clonotype was counted at least ten times. What it recognizes is unknown. The sequence was collected from a male patient aged 2-9 years who had a stem cell transplant for acute lymphoblastic leukemia, so the T cells may come from the graft donor. The sample in question was PBMCs, mostly from graft donor cells, obtained 360 days after TCRalphabeta/CD19-depleted stem cell transplant.

The CDR3 loop reads CASRVLTRPFTGELFF. The CDR3 nucleotides read TGTGCCAGCAGGGTCCTGACACGACCGTTCACCGGGGAGCTGTTTTTT. This chain links TRBV6-1 with TRBJ2-2; D is ambiguous. This CDR3 has 16 amino acids. V was trimmed by 6 bases and J by 4 bases, leaving 18 bases between them. Germline V gives CDR1 MNHNS, CDR2 SASEGT.